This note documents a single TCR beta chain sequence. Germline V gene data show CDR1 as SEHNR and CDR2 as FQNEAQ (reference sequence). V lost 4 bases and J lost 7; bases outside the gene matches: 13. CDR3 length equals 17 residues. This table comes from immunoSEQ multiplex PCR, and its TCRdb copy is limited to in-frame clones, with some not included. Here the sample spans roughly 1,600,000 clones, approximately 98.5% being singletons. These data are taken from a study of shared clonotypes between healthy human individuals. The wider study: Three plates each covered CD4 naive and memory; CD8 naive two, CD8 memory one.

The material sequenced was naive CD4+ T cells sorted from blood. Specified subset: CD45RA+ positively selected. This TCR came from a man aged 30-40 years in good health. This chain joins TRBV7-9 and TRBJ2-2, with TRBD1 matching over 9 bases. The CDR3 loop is CASSSKGLQGANGELFF. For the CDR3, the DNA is TGTGCCAGCAGCTCCAAGGGGCTACAGGGGGCGAACGGGGAGCTGTTTTTT. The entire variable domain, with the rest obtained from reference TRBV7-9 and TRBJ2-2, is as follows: DTGVSQNPRHKITKRGQNVTFRCDPISEHNRLYWYRQTLGQGPEFLTYFQNEAQLEKSRLLSDRFSAERPKGSFSTLEIQRTEQGDSAMYLCASSSKGLQGANGELFFGEGSRLTVL.